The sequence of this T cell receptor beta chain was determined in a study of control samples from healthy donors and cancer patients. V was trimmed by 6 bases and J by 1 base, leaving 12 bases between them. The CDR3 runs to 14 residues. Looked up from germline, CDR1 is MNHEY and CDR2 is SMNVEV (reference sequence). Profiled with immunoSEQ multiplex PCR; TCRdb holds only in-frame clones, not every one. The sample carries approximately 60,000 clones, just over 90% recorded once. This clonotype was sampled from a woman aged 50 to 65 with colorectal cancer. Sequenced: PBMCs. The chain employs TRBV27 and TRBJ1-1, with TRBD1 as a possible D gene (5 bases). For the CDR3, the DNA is TGTGCCAGCAGAACGGTCGGGGCGAACACTGAAGCTTTCTTT. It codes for CASRTVGANTEAFF.